The clone carrying this T cell receptor (beta chain) occurred a few times. This record comes from a study of T-cell reconstitution after alpha-beta-depleted transplantation in children. Germline trimming cut 0 bases from V and 4 bases from J; bases unmatched to any gene: 8. Germline CDR1 and CDR2: MGHRA and YSYEKL. The CDR3 loop spans 16 amino acids. Unique molecular identifiers were incorporated into the prepared TCRbeta library. TCRdb reprocessed the PCR reads with MiXCR, giving one entry per CDR3 protein. The repertoire has around 380,000 distinct CDR3 sequences, 9.5% to 13% of them found once; the top ten carry 4.5% to 7%.

This receptor was taken from a human donor who donated a stem cell graft to a child with acute myeloid leukemia. V and J are TRBV4-1 and TRBJ2-7, with 8 bases lining up with TRBD1. The sequences come from PBMCs from the stem cell graft donor, collected from the stem cell graft. CDR3 loop: CASSQDRAGGRYEQYF. The CDR3 nucleotides are TGCGCCAGCAGCCAAGATAGGGCAGGGGGCCGTTACGAGCAGTACTTC.